The following is a T cell receptor (beta chain) sequence with its context. As yet, its antigen is unknown. Profiles of TCR beta VDJ and CDR3 were generated from a genomic DNA template. Via MiXCR, TCRdb re-called the reads, giving one row per CDR3 protein. The sample includes 250,000 to 300,000 distinct CDR3 sequences, 45% to 70% of them seen just once. The data derive from a study of CD8+CD57+ T cells in acquired aplastic anemia. Study-level results: Comparison of patients with controls identified 25 to 30 shared CD8+ CDR3 sequences. Between the patient and control groups, CD8+ Simpson's diversity did not differ significantly.

Germline lookup yields CDR1 LNHDA and CDR2 SQIVND (reference sequence). The CDR3 extends over 17 amino acids. Trimming stripped 4 bases from V and 10 bases from J, with 23 bases between. Specimen: sorted CD4+, CD8+, or CD8+CD57+ T cells (not recorded which) from PBMCs. The clonotype was recovered from a human donor with severe aplastic anemia or a healthy control (not recorded which). The J gene is TRBJ1-6, the V gene TRBV19, with D perhaps TRBD1 (6 bases). The CDR3 here is CASSTTSGGTKGSPLHF. CDR3 coding DNA: TGTGCCAGTAGTACGACTAGCGGGGGGACAAAGGGCTCACCCCTCCACTTT.